These 31 T cell receptor beta chains originate from one sample sequenced in a study of cytomegalovirus exposure and HLA in healthy donors. 13 Jbeta primers and 60 Vbeta primers were used for the PCR. Libraries were prepared by immunoSEQ multiplex PCR; TCRdb keeps only in-frame clonotypes and omits some of them. The data show 60,000 to 70,000 clones, with 75% seen just once and 20% to 25% held by the top ten. The sample consisted of PBMCs. These TCRs come from a woman aged 40 to 50 in good health and CMV-seropositive.

CDR3 protein: CASSPSGGRTYEQYF. CDR3 DNA sequence: TGCGCCAGCAGCCCTAGCGGGGGCCGGACCTACGAGCAGTACTTC. This chain connects TRBV5-1 to TRBJ2-7, with 10 bases that match TRBD2. V shed 4 bases and J 2 bases; nucleotides not matched to a gene: 6. From germline, CDR1 is SGHRS and CDR2 YFSETQ. The CDR3 covers 15 residues.

Remarks on this clone: Other DNA sequences from this sample encode an identical CDR3 as well. The chain links TRBV15 to TRBJ2-7; TRBD1 aligns across 7 bases. Germline lookup yields CDR1 LNHNV and CDR2 YYDKDF (reference sequence). V was pared by 4 bases and J by 2 bases, with 5 bases of the junction left unmatched. The CDR3 contains 14 residues. Here the CDR3 reads CATSTYRGAYEQYF. CDR3 sequence (DNA): TGTGCCACCAGCACGTACAGGGGTGCCTACGAGCAGTACTTC.

The rearrangement links TRBV7-9 to TRBJ1-4; perhaps TRBD1 as D (6 bases). Germline CDR1 SEHNR, CDR2 FQNEAQ (reference sequence). This CDR3 comprises 13 residues. Trimming removed 4 bases from V and 5 bases from J, with 8 bases in between. The CDR3, as DNA: TGTGCCAGCAGCTCCGGACAGAATGAAAAACTGTTTTTT. It yields the protein CASSSGQNEKLFF. The full variable domain, with the rest looked up from reference TRBV7-9 and TRBJ1-4, is DTGVSQNPRHKITKRGQNVTFRCDPISEHNRLYWYRQTLGQGPEFLTYFQNEAQLEKSRLLSDRFSAERPKGSFSTLEIQRTEQGDSAMYLCASSSGQNEKLFFGSGTQLSVL.

In this sample, this clone turned up a few times. The chain carries TRBV9 and TRBJ2-7; D not certain. Trimming pared 0 bases from V and 0 bases from J, leaving 10 bases between. This CDR3 contains 15 residues. Germline-derived CDR1 and CDR2 are SGDLS and YYNGEE. Here the CDR3 DNA reads TGTGCCAGCAGCGTAGGGGCCTCCTCCTCCTACGAGCAGTACTTC. It translates to CASSVGASSSYEQYF.

This chain links TRBV6-5 with TRBJ1-2; TRBD1 might be the D (6 bases). Trimming cost V 2 bases and J 8 bases, with 12 bases left between them. CDR1 is MNHEY and CDR2 is SVGAGI in the germline V gene. The length of the CDR3 is 13 residues. The CDR3 coding sequence is TGTGCCAGCAGTTACGGGGGCCTTTGGGGCTACACCTTC. Its translation: CASSYGGLWGYTF.

This clone was recorded a few times. This rearrangement joins TRBV18 to TRBJ1-2; D not resolved. Germline CDR1 reads KGHSH; CDR2 reads LQKENI. The CDR3 loop spans 13 amino acids. V lost 2 bases and J lost 5, with 9 bases in between. CDR3 sequence reads: CASSPFGEYGYTF. Written as DNA, the CDR3 is TGTGCCAGCTCACCATTTGGAGAATATGGCTACACCTTC.

The chain combines TRBV30 with TRBJ1-3, with unresolved D. Germline CDR1 is GTSNPN and CDR2 is SVGIG (reference sequence). The V end was cut by 0 bases, the J end by 3 bases, with 12 bases between. The CDR3 length is 15 residues. CDR3 nucleotides: TGTGCCTGGAGTGTAGGAAGGCGGCGTGGAAACACCATATATTTT. Protein sequence: CAWSVGRRRGNTIYF.

Comments on this clone: Mismatch with germline at one junction end may stem from a read error. The genes are TRBV5-1 and TRBJ1-1, with a possible D match to TRBD1 (5 bases). In germline, CDR1 is SGHRS, CDR2 YFSETQ. This CDR3 has 13 amino acids. In DNA, the CDR3 is TGCGCCAGCAGGGTGGGGCAGAACACTGAAACTTTCTTT. Its translation: CASRVGQNTETFF.

This clone was picked up a small number of times. This chain joins TRBV6-4 and TRBJ2-1, with TRBD1 as a possible D gene (6 bases). V lost 4 bases to trimming and J lost 11 bases, with 15 bases between them. Germline values: CDR1 MRHNA, CDR2 SNTAGT. The CDR3 is 13 residues long. The CDR3 DNA is TGTGCCAGCAGTGGTATGACCGGGACACAGCAGTTCTTC. It encodes CASSGMTGTQQFF.

The V and J genes are TRBV18 and TRBJ2-1; D might be TRBD1 (6 bases). This CDR3 comprises 15 residues. Trimming took 5 bases from V and 6 from J, leaving 17 bases between them. Germline V lookup: CDR1 KGHSH, CDR2 LQKENI. In DNA form, the CDR3 reads TGTGCCAGCTCAGTACAGGGTATCCTTGCCAATGAGCAGTTCTTC. It codes for CASSVQGILANEQFF.

V and J are TRBV7-2 and TRBJ2-3; 8 positions match TRBD2. CDR1 is SGHTA and CDR2 is FQGNSA in the germline V gene. The CDR3 has 17 residues. V was pared by 1 base and J by 6 bases, with 12 bases of the junction left unmatched. CDR3 nucleotide sequence: TGTGCCAGCAGCTTAGTGGCCTCCCGGGGGGGCCGGGATACGCAGTATTTT. Translated, it gives CASSLVASRGGRDTQYF.

This rearrangement joins TRBV2 to TRBJ1-6; TRBD1 matches at 7 bases. Trimming removed 7 bases from V and 5 bases from J; junction bases left unmatched: 5. The length of the CDR3 is 14 residues. Germline V gives CDR1 SNHLY, CDR2 FYNNEI. Here the CDR3 DNA reads TGTGCCAGCACACCTGGGACAGATAATTCACCCCTCCACTTT. Translating gives CASTPGTDNSPLHF.

This clone was seen once. The chain employs TRBV6-1 and TRBJ1-3; D call uncertain. V gave up 2 bases and J gave up 9 bases, with 5 bases separating them. Germline lookup yields CDR1 MNHNS and CDR2 SASEGT. CDR3 size: 11 residues. This chain's CDR3 is CASSERGTIYF. CDR3 sequence (DNA): TGTGCCAGCAGTGAACGGGGCACCATATATTTT.

The rearrangement links TRBV7-9 to TRBJ1-5; no clear D gene. CDR1 is SEHNR and CDR2 is FQNEAQ in the germline V gene (reference sequence). V was shortened by 2 bases and J by 4 bases, with 6 bases between the two germline ends. The CDR3 has 13 amino acids. CDR3 sequence reads: CASSLSGNQPQHF. In nucleotides, the CDR3 is TGTGCCAGCAGCTTATCGGGGAATCAGCCCCAGCATTTT.

The J gene is TRBJ1-2, the V gene TRBV27, with TRBD1 matching 9 bases. Germline CDR1 MNHEY, CDR2 SMNVEV (reference sequence). The CDR3 totals 14 residues. The V segment lost 8 bases and the J segment 6 bases; nucleotides outside the gene matches: 10. The CDR3 spells CASGYRGPRDGYTF. CDR3 sequence (DNA): TGTGCCAGCGGTTACAGGGGGCCGAGAGATGGCTACACCTTC.

V usage is TRBV7-2 and J usage is TRBJ2-4; the D gene is possibly TRBD2 (5 bases). The V end was cut by 5 bases, the J end by 6 bases, with 23 bases between. Looked up from germline, CDR1 is SGHTA and CDR2 is FQGNSA. This CDR3 has 17 residues. Here the CDR3 DNA reads TGTGCCAGCAGCCCCCATCCGCTCGGGTTAGGGAGAAACATTCAGTACTTC. Protein: CASSPHPLGLGRNIQYF.

This clone was found once. The V and J genes are TRBV27 and TRBJ2-5; possible D gene TRBD1, 6 bases. The J call may be faulty, since TRBJ2-7 better matches the DNA end. CDR3 size: 13 residues. The germline V gene encodes CDR1 MNHEY and CDR2 SMNVEV (reference sequence). DNA for the CDR3: TGTGCCAGCCGTTCTCTCGGACAGCACGAGCAGTACTTC. It specifies CASRSLGQHEQYF.

V and J are TRBV30 and TRBJ1-1; D is unclear. This CDR3 is 11 amino acids long. Looked up from germline, CDR1 is GTSNPN and CDR2 is SVGIG (reference sequence). The germline V and J ends were trimmed by 2 bases and 5 bases, with 6 bases remaining between them. The CDR3 loop reads CAWSPTTEAFF. The CDR3 coding sequence is TGTGCCTGGAGTCCGACAACTGAAGCTTTCTTT.

This clone was recorded a few times. The rearrangement links TRBV2 to TRBJ1-1, with 8 nucleotides matching TRBD1. This CDR3 region has 14 residues. The germline V gene has CDR1 SNHLY and CDR2 FYNNEI. Trimming took 5 bases from V and 4 from J; bases not matched to a gene: 6. CDR3 sequence reads: CASSKGQGGTEAFF. The CDR3 DNA is TGTGCCAGCAGTAAAGGACAGGGCGGCACTGAAGCTTTCTTT.

The genes are TRBV5-1 and TRBJ2-3, with TRBD2 matching 14 bases. The V and J ends lost 3 bases and 0 bases, in that order; junction bases with no gene match: 3. The CDR3 is made up of 17 amino acids. In germline, CDR1 is SGHRS, CDR2 YFSETQ. The CDR3 bases are TGCGCCAGCAGCTGGACTAGCGGGGGGCCGAGCACAGATACGCAGTATTTT. It specifies CASSWTSGGPSTDTQYF.

J is TRBJ2-3 and V is TRBV5-1; TRBD2 matches at 11 bases. Trimming at V came to 8 bases and at J to 2 bases, leaving 10 bases not matched to a gene. Germline V gives CDR1 SGHRS, CDR2 YFSETQ. This CDR3 is 16 amino acids long. In DNA form, the CDR3 reads TGCGCCAGTAGCGGGGGGGCCTCCCCCCCCACAGATACGCAGTATTTT. Amino acid sequence: CASSGGASPPTDTQYF.

The genes are TRBV19 and TRBJ2-1, with D maybe TRBD2 (6 bases). Germline V gene sequence: CDR1 LNHDA, CDR2 SQIVND (reference sequence). The CDR3 is 12 amino acids. The V and J ends lost 3 bases and 7 bases respectively, with 7 bases between them. CDR3 nucleotides: TGTGCCAGTAGTATTGGGGGGAATGAGCAGTTCTTC. Translated: CASSIGGNEQFF.

The rearrangement joins TRBV4-1 to TRBJ2-1; D might be TRBD2 (5 bases). This CDR3 contains 14 residues. Trimming cost V 4 bases and J 4 bases, with 11 bases left between them. Germline CDR1 and CDR2: MGHRA and YSYEKL. CDR3 sequence (DNA): TGCGCCAGCAGCCTACAAGCGGTGTACAATGAGCAGTTCTTC. Protein sequence: CASSLQAVYNEQFF.

The gene calls are TRBV5-1 and TRBJ2-2; 12 positions match TRBD2. This CDR3 contains 15 residues. Germline-derived CDR1 and CDR2 are SGHRS and YFSETQ. V gave up 4 bases and J gave up 4 bases; unmatched junction bases: 2. This chain's CDR3 is CASSRTSGITGELFF. The DNA of the CDR3 is TGCGCCAGCAGCAGGACTAGCGGGATCACCGGGGAGCTGTTTTTT.

The chain combines TRBV29-1 with TRBJ2-7; 11 bases are shared with TRBD1. J was trimmed by 4 bases and V by 5 bases; bases with no gene match: 7. The CDR3 contains 14 residues. Germline lookup yields CDR1 SQVTM and CDR2 ANQGSEA. The CDR3 protein is CSVIKGQGAYEQYF. The CDR3 DNA follows: TGCAGCGTTATTAAAGGACAGGGGGCTTACGAGCAGTACTTC.

V is TRBV10-1 and J is TRBJ2-7, with 8 bases identical to TRBD2. V trimming: 6 bases; J trimming: 2 bases; junction bases outside the gene matches: 6. In germline, CDR1 is WNHNN, CDR2 SYGVQD (reference sequence). CDR3 length: 14 residues. The CDR3 DNA is TGCGCCAGCAGCGGGGGGGATCCTCCCTACGAGCAGTACTTC. Translation: CASSGGDPPYEQYF.

The CDR3 protein is CASSEARGGGDTQYF. CDR3 nucleotides: TGTGCCAGCAGTGAAGCTCGAGGGGGCGGGGATACGCAGTATTTT. The rearrangement uses TRBV6-1 and TRBJ2-3; 7 bases fit TRBD1. This CDR3 contains 15 residues. V lost 0 bases, J lost 6 bases, and 6 bases stayed unmatched. Germline V gene lookup returns CDR1 MNHNS and CDR2 SASEGT.

The gene calls are TRBV14 and TRBJ2-7; D ambiguous. V lost 0 bases and J 7 bases, leaving 7 bases between the germline ends. The CDR3 covers 12 residues. The germline CDR1 and CDR2 sequences are SGHDN and FVKESK. CDR3 in DNA: TGTGCCAGCAGCCAAGATCTGTCTGAGCAGTACTTC. It specifies CASSQDLSEQYF.

The chain employs TRBV2 and TRBJ2-7, with TRBD1 as a possible D gene (7 bases). This CDR3 spans 14 amino acids. In germline, CDR1 is SNHLY, CDR2 FYNNEI. The V end lost 3 bases, the J end lost 2 bases, and 11 bases lay between the germline ends. The CDR3 here is CASSEGRGAYEQYF. The DNA of the CDR3 is TGTGCCAGCAGTGAGGGCAGGGGGGCCTACGAGCAGTACTTC.

The chain has TRBV7-9 and TRBJ1-2, with D maybe TRBD1 (6 bases). CDR1 is SEHNR and CDR2 is FQNEAQ in the germline V gene (reference sequence). The length of the CDR3 is 19 residues. The V end lost 1 base, the J end lost 2 bases, and 23 bases lay between the germline ends. For the CDR3, the DNA is TGTGCCAGCAGCTTAGATATTGGGGGACCAGGGGCATCAAACTATGGCTACACCTTC. As protein: CASSLDIGGPGASNYGYTF.

The chain joins TRBV10-3 to TRBJ1-3; 8 bases line up with TRBD1. V shed 4 bases, J shed 4 bases, and the junction held 3 bases outside the gene matches. CDR3 length: 14 residues. Germline CDR1 is ENHRY and CDR2 is SYGVKD. CDR3 sequence: CAISGTGSGNTIYF. CDR3 DNA: TGTGCCATCAGTGGGACAGGGTCGGGAAACACCATATATTTT.